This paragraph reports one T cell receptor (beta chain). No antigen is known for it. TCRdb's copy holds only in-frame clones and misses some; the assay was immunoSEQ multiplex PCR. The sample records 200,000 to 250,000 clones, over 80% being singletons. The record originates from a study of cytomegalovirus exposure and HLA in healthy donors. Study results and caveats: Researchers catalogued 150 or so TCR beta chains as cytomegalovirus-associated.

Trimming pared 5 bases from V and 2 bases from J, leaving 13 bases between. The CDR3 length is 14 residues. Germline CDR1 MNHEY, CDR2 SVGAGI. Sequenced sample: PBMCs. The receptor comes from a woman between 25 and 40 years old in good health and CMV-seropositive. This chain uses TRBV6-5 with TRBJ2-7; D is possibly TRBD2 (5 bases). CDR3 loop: CASSLEGKTYEQYF. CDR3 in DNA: TGTGCCAGCAGTCTCGAGGGTAAGACCTACGAGCAGTACTTC.